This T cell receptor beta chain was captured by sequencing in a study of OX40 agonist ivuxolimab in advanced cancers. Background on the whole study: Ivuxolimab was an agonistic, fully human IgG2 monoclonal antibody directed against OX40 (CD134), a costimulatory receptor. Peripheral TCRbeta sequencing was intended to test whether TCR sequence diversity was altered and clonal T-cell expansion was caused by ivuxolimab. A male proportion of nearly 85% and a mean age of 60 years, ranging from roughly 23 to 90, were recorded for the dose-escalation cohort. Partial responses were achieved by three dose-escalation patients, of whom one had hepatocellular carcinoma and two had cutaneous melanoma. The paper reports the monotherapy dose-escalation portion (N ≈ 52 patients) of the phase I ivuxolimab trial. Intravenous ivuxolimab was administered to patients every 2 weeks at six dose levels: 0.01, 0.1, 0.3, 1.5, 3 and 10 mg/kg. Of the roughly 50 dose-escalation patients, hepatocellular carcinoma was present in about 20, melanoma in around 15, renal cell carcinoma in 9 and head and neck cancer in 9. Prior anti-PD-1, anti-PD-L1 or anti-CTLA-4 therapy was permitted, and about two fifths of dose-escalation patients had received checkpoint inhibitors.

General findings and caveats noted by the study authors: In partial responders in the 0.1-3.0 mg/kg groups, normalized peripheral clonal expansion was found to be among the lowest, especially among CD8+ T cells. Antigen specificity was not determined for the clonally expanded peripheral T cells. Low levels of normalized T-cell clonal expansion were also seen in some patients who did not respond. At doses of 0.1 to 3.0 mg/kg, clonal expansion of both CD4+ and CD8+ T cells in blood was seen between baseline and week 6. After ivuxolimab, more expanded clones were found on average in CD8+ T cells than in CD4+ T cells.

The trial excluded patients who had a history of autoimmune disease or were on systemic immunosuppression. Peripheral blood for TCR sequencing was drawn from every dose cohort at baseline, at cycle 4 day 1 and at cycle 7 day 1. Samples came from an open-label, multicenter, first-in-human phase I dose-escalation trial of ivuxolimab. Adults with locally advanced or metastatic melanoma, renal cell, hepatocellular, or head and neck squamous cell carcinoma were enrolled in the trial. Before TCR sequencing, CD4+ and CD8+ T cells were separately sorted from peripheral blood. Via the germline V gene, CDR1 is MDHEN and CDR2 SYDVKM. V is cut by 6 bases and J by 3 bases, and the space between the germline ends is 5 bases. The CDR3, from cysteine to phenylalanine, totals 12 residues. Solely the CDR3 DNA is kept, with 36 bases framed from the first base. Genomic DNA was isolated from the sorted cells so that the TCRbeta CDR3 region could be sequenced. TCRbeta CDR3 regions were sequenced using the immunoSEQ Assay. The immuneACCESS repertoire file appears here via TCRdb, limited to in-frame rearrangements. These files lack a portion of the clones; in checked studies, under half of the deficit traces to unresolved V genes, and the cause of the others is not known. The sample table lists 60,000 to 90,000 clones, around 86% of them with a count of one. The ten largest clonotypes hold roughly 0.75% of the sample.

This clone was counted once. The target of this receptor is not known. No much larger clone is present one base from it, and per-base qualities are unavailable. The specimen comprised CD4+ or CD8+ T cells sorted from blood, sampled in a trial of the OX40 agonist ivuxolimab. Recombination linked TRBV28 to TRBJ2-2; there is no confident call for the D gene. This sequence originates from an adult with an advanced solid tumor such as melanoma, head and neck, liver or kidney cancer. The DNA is TGTGCCAGCAGACGGGACACCGGGGAGCTGTTTTTT. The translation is CASRRDTGELFF.